The present entry profiles one T cell receptor beta chain with its context. These data come from a study of T cell responses to AZD1222 COVID-19 vaccine. V lost 5 bases to trimming and J lost 0 bases, with 14 bases between them. Germline V gene lookup returns CDR1 SEHNR and CDR2 FQNEAQ (reference sequence). The CDR3 contains 16 residues. Repertoires were generated with immunoSEQ multiplex PCR, while TCRdb's copy carries only in-frame clones and drops some. Seen here are some 150,000 clones, around nine tenths observed once, and the top ten hold approximately 2%. The TCR comes from an adult in good health. This sample comprised peripheral blood, obtained on day 0 of AZD1222 vaccination. The genes are TRBV7-9 and TRBJ2-4; D could derive from TRBD1 or TRBD2 (5 bases each). In nucleotides, the CDR3 is TGTGCCAGCAGCCACGGGGCAGGCCTAGCCAAAAACATTCAGTACTTC. It yields the protein CASSHGAGLAKNIQYF.